These 25 T cell receptor beta chains share one sample of origin, sequenced in a study of persistence of HIV-infected CD4 T cells (dated by TCRdb to about 2020). These TCRs are of unknown antigen specificity. TCRbeta repertoires were sequenced from genomic DNA with the immunoSEQ hsTCRB assay version 4 in survey mode. What TCRdb holds here is the immuneACCESS table cut down to in-frame rearrangements. Part of the clones is not present; checked against another copy, under half of the missing clones reflect an unresolved V gene, and the others are unexplained. The sample table contains about 33,000 clones; only one count was recorded for around 86% of them. The ten top clones hold roughly 0.97% of the sample. The intended sense of this specimen's treatment or condition label: suppressive antiretroviral therapy. A pool of overlapping 15-mer peptides from HIV-1 Gag, at 0.95 to 1 ug per peptide per mL, was used to stimulate the cells. Memory CD4+ T cells that did not respond, being CD40L-negative, CD69-negative and CD45RO-high, were sorted as memory populations depleted of antigen-responding cells.

Sample: cultured CD4+ T cells from PBMCs, taken from a patient who received antiretroviral therapy. The cell subset or site label of this sample denotes: CD40L-CD69- CD45RO-high memory CD4 T cells not responding to Gag peptides. Receptors originate from an adult with HIV. The donor label of this sample is uncertain.

The chain employs TRBV6-6 and TRBJ1-1, with 9 bases fitting TRBD1. The CDR3 is made up of 14 amino acids. Trimming cost V 6 bases and J 6 bases; bases outside gene matches: 8. Germline V gene lookup returns CDR1 MNHNY and CDR2 SVGAGI (reference sequence). The CDR3 region is CASRWDRESSEAFF. For the CDR3, the DNA is TGTGCCAGCAGATGGGACAGGGAATCGTCTGAAGCTTTCTTT.

V gene TRBV10-1 combines with J gene TRBJ2-3; no clear D gene. The CDR3 extends over 16 amino acids. Germline loops: CDR1 WNHNN, CDR2 SYGVQD (reference sequence). The V end lost 5 bases, the J end lost 0 bases, and 15 bases lay between the germline ends. The CDR3 is CASSTTGGASTDTQYF. As DNA, the CDR3 is TGCGCCAGCAGTACGACGGGCGGTGCTAGCACAGATACGCAGTATTTT.

This chain uses TRBV9 with TRBJ2-5; perhaps D is TRBD1 or TRBD2 (5 bases each). With 0 bases removed from V and 4 bases from J, the gap between germline ends came to 13 bases. The CDR3 contains 15 residues. Germline loops: CDR1 SGDLS, CDR2 YYNGEE. The CDR3 sequence is CASSVAVGDRETQYF. Here the CDR3 DNA reads TGTGCCAGCAGCGTAGCTGTGGGGGATCGAGAGACCCAGTACTTC.

The rearrangement uses TRBV2 and TRBJ1-1; the match to TRBD1 covers 7 bases. Germline V lookup: CDR1 SNHLY, CDR2 FYNNEI. The CDR3 sequence is 15 residues long. After removal of 6 bases from V and 2 bases from J, the junction contained 9 bases not matched to a gene. CDR3 loop: CASRVRQGGNTEAFF. CDR3 bases: TGTGCCAGCAGAGTTAGACAGGGAGGAAACACTGAAGCTTTCTTT.

This clone appeared a few times. The chain is built from TRBV12-3 or TRBV12-4 and TRBJ1-1; tentatively, D is TRBD1 (6 bases). The V end lost 7 bases, the J end lost 8 bases, and 14 bases lay between the germline ends. This CDR3 comprises 12 residues. CDR3 in DNA: TGTGCCAGCACCCAGGACAGTCCCGAAGCTTTCTTT. Translating gives CASTQDSPEAFF.

The V gene is TRBV7-9, the J gene TRBJ1-4; D call uncertain. Per germline, CDR1 SEHNR and CDR2 FQNEAQ (reference sequence). This CDR3 contains 12 residues. The germline V and J ends were trimmed by 0 bases and 12 bases, with 8 bases remaining between them. CDR3 coding DNA: TGTGCCAGCAGCTTAGCGTACGGGGAACTGTTTTTT. Its translation is CASSLAYGELFF.

The genes are TRBV5-1 and TRBJ2-1; 12 bases map to TRBD2. The J segment lost 10 bases and the V segment lost 3 bases, leaving 11 bases of the junction unmatched. CDR1 is SGHRS and CDR2 is YFSETQ in the germline V gene. The CDR3 is 16 residues long. CDR3 in amino acids: CASSSILAGGPSEQFF. The CDR3 DNA sequence: TGCGCCAGCAGCTCCATTCTAGCGGGGGGGCCGTCGGAGCAGTTCTTC.

The gene calls are TRBV5-4 and TRBJ2-1; D is unclear. The CDR3 has 11 amino acids. V was trimmed by 3 bases and J by 9 bases, leaving 7 bases between them. Germline CDR1 reads SGHNT; CDR2 reads YYREEE (reference sequence). The CDR3 loop is CASSWGGEQFF. CDR3 nucleotide sequence: TGTGCCAGCAGCTGGGGTGGTGAGCAGTTCTTC.

This rearrangement joins TRBV29-1 to TRBJ1-2; 8 bases map to TRBD1. This CDR3 is built from 12 residues. Per germline, CDR1 SQVTM and CDR2 ANQGSEA. V shed 7 bases and J 5 bases; nucleotides not matched to a gene: 6. The CDR3 protein is CSAQDRGYGYTF. The CDR3 DNA reads as TGCAGCGCTCAAGACAGGGGATATGGCTACACCTTC. Using reference TRBV29-1 and TRBJ1-2 for the parts outside the CDR3, the full variable domain is SAVISQKPSRDICQRGTSLTIQCQVDSQVTMMFWYRQQPGQSLTLIATANQGSEATYESGFVIDKFPISRPNLTFSTLTVSNMSPEDSSIYLCSAQDRGYGYTFGSGTRLTVV.

The chain links TRBV7-3 to TRBJ1-2; TRBD1 is a possible D gene (6 bases). Germline V gives CDR1 SGHTA, CDR2 FQGTGA. Trimming pared 1 base from V and 2 bases from J, leaving 14 bases between. CDR3 length: 16 residues. CDR3 bases: TGTGCCAGCAGCTTAATTGGGGGCGGGCCGAACTATGGCTACACCTTC. This translates into CASSLIGGGPNYGYTF.

CDR3 in amino acids: CASSGAEDNEQFF. CDR3 sequence (DNA): TGCGCCAGCAGTGGAGCCGAAGACAATGAGCAGTTCTTC. The chain uses TRBV10-1 and TRBJ2-1; D gene uncertain. The CDR3 consists of 13 residues. Germline CDR1 reads WNHNN; CDR2 reads SYGVQD (reference sequence). Trimming removed 4 bases at V and 5 bases at J, with 9 bases between.

This chain uses TRBV6-2 or TRBV6-3 with TRBJ1-6; no firm D call. V was shortened by 2 bases and J by 6 bases, with 8 bases between the two germline ends. This CDR3 is built from 14 residues. Per the germline V gene, CDR1 is MNHEY and CDR2 is SVGEGT. The CDR3 is CASSYNLLNSPLHF. CDR3 in DNA: TGTGCCAGCAGTTACAACCTTCTTAATTCACCCCTCCACTTT.

This clone was observed once. In nucleotides, the CDR3 is TGTGCCAGTAGTATTGAGGCAGGGTCCCAGCCCCAGCATTTT. It encodes CASSIEAGSQPQHF. The chain recombines TRBV19 with TRBJ1-5; a weak D match, TRBD1 (5 bases). The V and J ends lost 3 bases and 7 bases respectively, with 13 bases between them. The CDR3 sequence is 14 residues long. Germline V gene data show CDR1 as LNHDA and CDR2 as SQIVND (reference sequence).

As DNA, the CDR3 is TGTGCCAGTAGGACACACCTAACAGGCGGGGGCAATCAGCCCCAGCATTTT. It codes for CASRTHLTGGGNQPQHF. The chain links TRBV19 to TRBJ1-5; D is perhaps TRBD1 (5 bases). Germline V gene data show CDR1 as LNHDA and CDR2 as SQIVND (reference sequence). The CDR3 loop spans 17 amino acids. Between the trimmed V and J ends, which lost 6 bases and 2 bases, there was a span of 20 bases.

This rearrangement joins TRBV18 to TRBJ1-5; D unresolved. In germline, CDR1 is KGHSH, CDR2 LQKENI. The ends were cut back, 3 bases at V and 0 bases at J, with 6 bases in the middle. The CDR3 sequence is 14 residues long. CDR3 sequence (DNA): TGTGCCAGCTCACCGGTTAATAGCAATCAGCCCCAGCATTTT. It codes for CASSPVNSNQPQHF.

V and J are TRBV18 and TRBJ1-4; D perhaps matches TRBD1 (5 bases). CDR3 length equals 14 residues. Germline CDR1 reads KGHSH; CDR2 reads LQKENI. Deletions cut 2 bases from V and 4 bases from J, with 8 bases between. The CDR3 here is CASSPTGGNEKLFF. The CDR3 DNA sequence: TGTGCCAGCTCACCAACCGGGGGTAATGAAAAACTGTTTTTT.

The chain is built from TRBV29-1 and TRBJ2-7; D is unclear. CDR3 size: 10 residues. Germline V lookup: CDR1 SQVTM, CDR2 ANQGSEA. V lost 4 bases, J lost 5 bases, and 6 bases lay in between. The CDR3 bases are TGCAGCGTTGTTTTCCACGAGCAGTACTTC. It codes for CSVVFHEQYF.

The rearrangement joins TRBV5-1 to TRBJ1-1; D gene unclear. Trimming removed 1 base from V and 2 bases from J, with 0 bases in between. This CDR3 is built from 11 residues. CDR1 is SGHRS, CDR2 YFSETQ, per germline. CDR3 sequence (DNA): TGCGCCAGCAGCTTGAACACTGAAGCTTTCTTT. This encodes CASSLNTEAFF.

The V gene is TRBV6-6, the J gene TRBJ1-5, with no clear D. CDR3 length: 16 amino acids. V lost 6 bases and J 0 bases, leaving 15 bases between the germline ends. CDR1 is MNHNY, CDR2 SVGAGI, per germline (reference sequence). This CDR3 reads CASSAKGSHSNQPQHF. Written as DNA, the CDR3 is TGTGCCAGCAGCGCAAAGGGAAGCCATAGCAATCAGCCCCAGCATTTT.

This clone was recorded a few times. The rearrangement uses TRBV5-1 and TRBJ2-7, with 14 bases lining up with TRBD2. V lost 4 bases, J lost 4 bases, and 4 bases stayed unmatched. Germline V gives CDR1 SGHRS, CDR2 YFSETQ. The CDR3 spans 15 residues. Here the CDR3 reads CASSPRLAGGYEQYF. The CDR3 DNA follows: TGCGCCAGCAGCCCGCGACTAGCGGGGGGGTACGAGCAGTACTTC.

This clone was picked up one time. The chain has TRBV11-2 and TRBJ1-5, with D unclear. Germline V gives CDR1 SGHAT, CDR2 FQNNGV. This CDR3 has 13 residues. V dropped 3 bases and J dropped 4 bases, with 7 bases sitting between them. The CDR3 coding sequence is TGTGCCAGCAGCTTTCGGGATAATCAGCCCCAGCATTTT. Translating it yields CASSFRDNQPQHF. The entire variable domain, with the rest obtained from reference TRBV11-2 and TRBJ1-5, is as follows: EAGVAQSPRYKIIEKRQSVAFWCNPISGHATLYWYQQILGQGPKLLIQFQNNGVVDDSQLPKDRFSAERLKGVDSTLKIQPAKLEDSAVYLCASSFRDNQPQHFGDGTRLSIL.

This clone was observed a few times. The chain links TRBV12-3 or TRBV12-4 to TRBJ1-1, with a possible D match to TRBD1 (6 bases). The CDR3 is 11 residues long. V was pared by 6 bases and J by 6 bases, with 8 bases between. Written as DNA, the CDR3 is TGTGCCAGCAGCTACAGGGCTGAAGCTTTCTTT. Its protein product is CASSYRAEAFF.

The V gene is TRBV9, the J gene TRBJ1-3; 7 positions match TRBD1. V shed 3 bases, J shed 4 bases, and the junction held 7 bases outside the gene matches. The CDR3 contains 15 residues. Germline V lookup: CDR1 SGDLS, CDR2 YYNGEE. CDR3 sequence (DNA): TGTGCCAGCAGCGCCTATACAGGGGTGGGAAACACCATATATTTT. This translates into CASSAYTGVGNTIYF.

This clone turned up a few times. The chain carries TRBV5-1 and TRBJ1-1; TRBD1 matches 7 bases. V was clipped by 0 bases and J by 6 bases; unmatched bases: 8. The germline gives CDR1 SGHRS, CDR2 YFSETQ. The CDR3 has 15 amino acids. The CDR3 bases are TGCGCCAGCAGCTTGGATGGACAGGTTATCGCTGAAGCTTTCTTT. Its protein is CASSLDGQVIAEAFF.

V usage is TRBV3-1 (or the pseudogene TRBV3-2) and J usage is TRBJ1-4; D is unclear. V was trimmed by 2 bases and J by 7 bases, leaving 14 bases between them. Germline CDR1 LGHDT, CDR2 YNNKEL (reference sequence). CDR3 length: 15 residues. The CDR3 region is CASSQFRRQSEKLFF. DNA of the CDR3: TGTGCCAGCAGCCAATTTCGTCGGCAGAGTGAAAAACTGTTTTTT.